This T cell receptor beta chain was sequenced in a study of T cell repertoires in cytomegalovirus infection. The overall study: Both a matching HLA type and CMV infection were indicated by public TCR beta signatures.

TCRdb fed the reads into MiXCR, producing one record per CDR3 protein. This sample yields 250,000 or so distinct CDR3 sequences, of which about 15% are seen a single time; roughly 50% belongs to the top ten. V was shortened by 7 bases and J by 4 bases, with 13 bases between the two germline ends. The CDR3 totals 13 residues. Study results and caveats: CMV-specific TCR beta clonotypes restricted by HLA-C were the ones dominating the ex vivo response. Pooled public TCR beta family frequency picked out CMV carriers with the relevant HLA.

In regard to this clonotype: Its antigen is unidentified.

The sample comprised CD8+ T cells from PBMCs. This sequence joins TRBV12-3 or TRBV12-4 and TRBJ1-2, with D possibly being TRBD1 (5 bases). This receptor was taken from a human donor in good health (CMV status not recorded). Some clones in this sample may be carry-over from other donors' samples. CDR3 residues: CASTTSGGYGYTF. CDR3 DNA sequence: TGTGCCAGCACCACCTCGGGGGGCTATGGCTACACCTTC.